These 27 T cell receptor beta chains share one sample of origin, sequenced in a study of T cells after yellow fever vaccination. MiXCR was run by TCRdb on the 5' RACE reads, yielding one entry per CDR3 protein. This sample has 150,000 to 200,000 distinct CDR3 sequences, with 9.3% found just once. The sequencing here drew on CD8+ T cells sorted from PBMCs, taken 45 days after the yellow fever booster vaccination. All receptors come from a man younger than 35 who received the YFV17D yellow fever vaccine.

This chain's CDR3 is CASKRGGKHEQYF. The DNA of the CDR3 is TGTGCCAGCAAAAGGGGGGGGAAACACGAGCAGTACTTC. This chain links TRBV27 with TRBJ2-7; maybe TRBD2 (7 bases). Trimming took off 7 bases at V and 5 bases at J, with 15 bases between the two ends. The CDR3 extends over 13 amino acids. Germline CDR1 reads MNHEY; CDR2 reads SMNVEV (reference sequence).

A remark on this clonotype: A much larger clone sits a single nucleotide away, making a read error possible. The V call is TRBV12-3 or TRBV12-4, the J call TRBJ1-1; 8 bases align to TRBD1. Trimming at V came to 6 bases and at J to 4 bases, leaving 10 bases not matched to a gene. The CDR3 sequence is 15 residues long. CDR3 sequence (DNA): TGTGCCAGCAGCCGGGGGACAGGTCTTTTCACTGAAGCTTTCTTT. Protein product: CASSRGTGLFTEAFF.

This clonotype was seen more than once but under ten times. The CDR3 DNA reads TGTGCCAGCAGCCCCCAAGGAGGGACAGGGGTCCTCTATGGCTACACCTTC. This gives the protein CASSPQGGTGVLYGYTF. The chain has TRBV9 and TRBJ1-2, with 10 nucleotides matching TRBD1. After removal of 4 bases from V and 4 bases from J, the junction contained 13 bases not matched to a gene. This CDR3 comprises 17 residues. Germline V gene data show CDR1 as SGDLS and CDR2 as YYNGEE.

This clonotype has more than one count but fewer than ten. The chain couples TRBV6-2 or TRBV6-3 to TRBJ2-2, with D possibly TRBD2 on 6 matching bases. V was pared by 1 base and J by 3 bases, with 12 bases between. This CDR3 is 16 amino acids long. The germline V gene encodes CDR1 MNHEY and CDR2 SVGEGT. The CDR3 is CASSYWRGDYTGELFF. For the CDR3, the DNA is TGTGCCAGCAGTTACTGGAGAGGGGACTACACCGGGGAGCTGTTTTTT.

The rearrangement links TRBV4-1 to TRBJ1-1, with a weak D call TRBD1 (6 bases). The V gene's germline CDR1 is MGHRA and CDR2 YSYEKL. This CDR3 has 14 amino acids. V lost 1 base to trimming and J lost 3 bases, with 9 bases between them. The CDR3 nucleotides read TGCGCCAGCAGCCAAGTACAGGGAGACACTGAAGCTTTCTTT. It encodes CASSQVQGDTEAFF.

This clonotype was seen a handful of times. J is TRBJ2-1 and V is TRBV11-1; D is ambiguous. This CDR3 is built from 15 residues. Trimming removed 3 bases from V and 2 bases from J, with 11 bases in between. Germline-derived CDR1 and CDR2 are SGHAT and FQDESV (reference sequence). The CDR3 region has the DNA TGTGCCAGCAGCTTGGGCGGCATCACCTACAATGAGCAGTTCTTC. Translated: CASSLGGITYNEQFF.

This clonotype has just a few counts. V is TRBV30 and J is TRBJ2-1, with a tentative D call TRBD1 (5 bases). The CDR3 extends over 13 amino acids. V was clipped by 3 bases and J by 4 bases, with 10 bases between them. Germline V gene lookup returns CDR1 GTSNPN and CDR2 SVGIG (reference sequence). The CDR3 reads CAWSKTAYNEQFF. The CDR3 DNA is TGTGCCTGGAGCAAGACAGCATACAATGAGCAGTTCTTC. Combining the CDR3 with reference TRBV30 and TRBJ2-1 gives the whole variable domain SQTIHQWPATLVQPVGSPLSLECTVEGTSNPNLYWYRQAAGRGLQLLFYSVGIGQISSEVPQNLSASRPQDRQFILSSKKLLLSDSGFYLCAWSKTAYNEQFFGPGTRLTVL.

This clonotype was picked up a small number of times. CDR3 sequence reads: CATSARSRTEAFF. In DNA form, the CDR3 reads TGTGCCACCAGCGCGAGGTCGAGGACTGAAGCTTTCTTT. This chain links TRBV15 with TRBJ1-1; D gene ambiguous. Per germline, CDR1 LNHNV and CDR2 YYDKDF (reference sequence). V was clipped by 5 bases and J by 5 bases, with 12 bases between them. This CDR3 is 13 amino acids long.

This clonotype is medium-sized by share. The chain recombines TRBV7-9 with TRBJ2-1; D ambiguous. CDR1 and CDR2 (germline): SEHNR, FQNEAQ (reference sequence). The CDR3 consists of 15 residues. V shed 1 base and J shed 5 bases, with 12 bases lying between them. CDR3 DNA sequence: TGTGCCAGCAGCTTAGTGGCGATTAGGGACAATGAGCAGTTCTTC. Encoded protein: CASSLVAIRDNEQFF. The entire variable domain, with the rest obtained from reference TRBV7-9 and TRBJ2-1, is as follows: DTGVSQNPRHKITKRGQNVTFRCDPISEHNRLYWYRQTLGQGPEFLTYFQNEAQLEKSRLLSDRFSAERPKGSFSTLEIQRTEQGDSAMYLCASSLVAIRDNEQFFGPGTRLTVL.

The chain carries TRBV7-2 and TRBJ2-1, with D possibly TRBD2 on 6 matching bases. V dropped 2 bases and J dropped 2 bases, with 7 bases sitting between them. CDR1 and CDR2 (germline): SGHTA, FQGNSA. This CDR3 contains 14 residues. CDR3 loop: CASSLPGAYNEQFF. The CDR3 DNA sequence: TGTGCCAGCAGCTTACCGGGGGCCTACAATGAGCAGTTCTTC. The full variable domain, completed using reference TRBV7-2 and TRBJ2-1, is GAGVSQSPSNKVTEKGKDVELRCDPISGHTALYWYRQSLGQGLEFLIYFQGNSAPDKSGLPSDRFSAERTGGSVSTLTIQRTQQEDSAVYLCASSLPGAYNEQFFGPGTRLTVL.

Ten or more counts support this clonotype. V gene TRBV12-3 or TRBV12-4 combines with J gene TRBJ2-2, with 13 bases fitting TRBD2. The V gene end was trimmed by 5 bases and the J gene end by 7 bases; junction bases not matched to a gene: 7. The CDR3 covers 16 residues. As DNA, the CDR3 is TGTGCCAGCAGTCCCACTAGCGGGGGGGCGGTCGGGGAGCTGTTTTTT. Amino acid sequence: CASSPTSGGAVGELFF.

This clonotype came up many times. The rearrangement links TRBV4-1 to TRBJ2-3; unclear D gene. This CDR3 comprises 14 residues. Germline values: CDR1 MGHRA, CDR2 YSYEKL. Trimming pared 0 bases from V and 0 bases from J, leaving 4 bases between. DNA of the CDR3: TGCGCCAGCAGCCAAGATGACAGCACAGATACGCAGTATTTT. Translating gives CASSQDDSTDTQYF.

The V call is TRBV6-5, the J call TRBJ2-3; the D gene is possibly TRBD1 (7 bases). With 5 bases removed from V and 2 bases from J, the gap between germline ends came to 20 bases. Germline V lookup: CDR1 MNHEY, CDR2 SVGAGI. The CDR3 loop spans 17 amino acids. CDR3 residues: CASSTGDPGQSTDTQYF. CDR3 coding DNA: TGTGCCAGCAGTACGGGGGATCCGGGACAGTCCACAGATACGCAGTATTTT.

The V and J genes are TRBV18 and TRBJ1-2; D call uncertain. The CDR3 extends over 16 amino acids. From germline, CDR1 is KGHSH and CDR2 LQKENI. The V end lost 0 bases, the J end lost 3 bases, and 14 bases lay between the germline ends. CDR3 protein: CASSPPPGRQDYGYTF. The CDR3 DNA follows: TGTGCCAGCTCACCACCTCCGGGTCGCCAAGACTATGGCTACACCTTC.

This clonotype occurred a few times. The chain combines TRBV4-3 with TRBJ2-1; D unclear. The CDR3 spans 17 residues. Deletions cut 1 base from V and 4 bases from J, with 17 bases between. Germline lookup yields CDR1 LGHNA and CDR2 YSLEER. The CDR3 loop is CASSQGSDTEMYNEQFF. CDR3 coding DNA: TGCGCCAGCAGCCAAGGTTCTGACACAGAGATGTACAATGAGCAGTTCTTC.

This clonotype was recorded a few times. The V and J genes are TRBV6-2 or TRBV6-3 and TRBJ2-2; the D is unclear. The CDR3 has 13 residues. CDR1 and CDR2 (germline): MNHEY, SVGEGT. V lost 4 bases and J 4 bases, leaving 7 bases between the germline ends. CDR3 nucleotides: TGTGCCAGCAGTTTTGTATTCACCGGGGAGCTGTTTTTT. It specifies CASSFVFTGELFF.

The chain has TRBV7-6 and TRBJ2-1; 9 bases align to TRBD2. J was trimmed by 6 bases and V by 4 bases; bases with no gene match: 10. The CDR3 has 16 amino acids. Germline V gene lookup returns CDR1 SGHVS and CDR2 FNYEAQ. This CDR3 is CASSSEASGDSNEQFF. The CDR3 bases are TGTGCCAGCAGCTCCGAGGCTAGCGGGGACAGCAATGAGCAGTTCTTC.

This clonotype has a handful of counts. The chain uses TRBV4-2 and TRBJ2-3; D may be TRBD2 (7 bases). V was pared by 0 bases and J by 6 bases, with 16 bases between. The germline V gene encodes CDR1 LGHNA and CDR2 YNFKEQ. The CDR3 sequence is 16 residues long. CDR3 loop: CASSQDAGGLADTQYF. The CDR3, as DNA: TGTGCCAGCAGCCAAGATGCCGGGGGGCTTGCGGATACGCAGTATTTT.

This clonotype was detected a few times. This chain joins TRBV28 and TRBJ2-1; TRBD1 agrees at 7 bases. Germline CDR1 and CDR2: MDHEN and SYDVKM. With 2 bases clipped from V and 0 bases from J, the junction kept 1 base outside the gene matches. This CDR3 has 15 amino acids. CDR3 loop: CASSLRDSSYNEQFF. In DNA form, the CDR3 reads TGTGCCAGCAGTTTACGGGACAGCTCCTACAATGAGCAGTTCTTC.

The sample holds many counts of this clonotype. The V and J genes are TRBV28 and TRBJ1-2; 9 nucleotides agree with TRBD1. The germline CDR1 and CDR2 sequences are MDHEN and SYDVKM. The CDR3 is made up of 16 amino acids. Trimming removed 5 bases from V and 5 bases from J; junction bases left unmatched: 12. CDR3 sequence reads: CASSRLDRGSLYGYTF. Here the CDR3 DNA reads TGTGCCAGCAGTAGACTGGACAGGGGATCTCTTTATGGCTACACCTTC.

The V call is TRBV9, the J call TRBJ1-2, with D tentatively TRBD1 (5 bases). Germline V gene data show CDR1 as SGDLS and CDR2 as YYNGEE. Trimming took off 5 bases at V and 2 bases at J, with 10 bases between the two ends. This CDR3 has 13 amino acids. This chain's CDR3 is CASSQQANYGYTF. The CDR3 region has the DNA TGTGCCAGCAGTCAACAGGCCAACTATGGCTACACCTTC.

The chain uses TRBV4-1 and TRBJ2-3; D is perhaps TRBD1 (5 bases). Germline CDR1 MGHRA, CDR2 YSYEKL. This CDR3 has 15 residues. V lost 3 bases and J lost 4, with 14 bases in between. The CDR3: CASSQTDVMSDTQYF. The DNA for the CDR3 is TGCGCCAGCAGCCAGACAGATGTAATGTCAGATACGCAGTATTTT.

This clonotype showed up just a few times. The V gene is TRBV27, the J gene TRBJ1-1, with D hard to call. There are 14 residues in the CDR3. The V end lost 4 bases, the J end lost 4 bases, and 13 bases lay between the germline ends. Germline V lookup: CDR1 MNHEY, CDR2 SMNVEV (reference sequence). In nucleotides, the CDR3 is TGTGCCAGCAGTTGGGAAGGCCGGTTCACTGAAGCTTTCTTT. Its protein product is CASSWEGRFTEAFF.

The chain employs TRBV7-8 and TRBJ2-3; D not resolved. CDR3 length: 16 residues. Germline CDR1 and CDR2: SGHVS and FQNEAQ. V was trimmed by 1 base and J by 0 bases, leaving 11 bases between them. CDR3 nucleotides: TGTGCCAGCAGCTTAGTCGCGCGGTCTAGCACAGATACGCAGTATTTT. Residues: CASSLVARSSTDTQYF. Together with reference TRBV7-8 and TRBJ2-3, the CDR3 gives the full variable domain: GAGVSQSPRYKVAKRGQDVALRCDPISGHVSLFWYQQALGQGPEFLTYFQNEAQLDKSGLPSDRFFAERPEGSVSTLKIQRTQQEDSAVYLCASSLVARSSTDTQYFGPGTRLTVL.

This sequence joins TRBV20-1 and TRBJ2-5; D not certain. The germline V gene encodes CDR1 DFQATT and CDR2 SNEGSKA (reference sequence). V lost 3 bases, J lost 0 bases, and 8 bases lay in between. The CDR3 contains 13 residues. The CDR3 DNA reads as TGCAGTGCTAGGACTTTCTACCAAGAGACCCAGTACTTC. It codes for CSARTFYQETQYF.

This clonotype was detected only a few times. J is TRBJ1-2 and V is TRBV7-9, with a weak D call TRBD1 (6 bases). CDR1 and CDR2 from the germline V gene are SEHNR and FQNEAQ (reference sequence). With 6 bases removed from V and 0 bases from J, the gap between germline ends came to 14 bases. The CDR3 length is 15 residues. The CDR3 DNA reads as TGTGCCAGCAGGAGCCACAGGGAGACTAACTATGGCTACACCTTC. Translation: CASRSHRETNYGYTF.

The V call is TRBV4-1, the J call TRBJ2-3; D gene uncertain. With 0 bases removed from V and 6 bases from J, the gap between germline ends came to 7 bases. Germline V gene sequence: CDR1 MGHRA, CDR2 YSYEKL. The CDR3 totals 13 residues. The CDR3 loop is CASSQENLDTQYF. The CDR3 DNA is TGCGCCAGCAGCCAAGAAAACCTGGATACGCAGTATTTT.